The 9 T cell receptor beta chains reported below all come from one sample, sequenced in a study of post-analysis software for immune sequencing data (dated by TCRdb to between 2015 and 2016). Their target antigens are unknown. The library was generated by PCR. Sequencing took place on an Illumina HiSeq 2500. Unique molecular identifiers were incorporated into TCR beta cDNA libraries to reduce PCR and sequencing biases. TCRdb reworked the public reads: Q25 trimming with fastp, MiXCR clone assembly, productive beta chains retained. Each entry merges the rows of one CDR3 protein and shows their most common DNA and genes. This sample holds hundreds of thousands of distinct CDR3 sequences; roughly three fifths were observed only once. The ten largest clones represent roughly 12% of the sample. What the work shows at the level of the full study, not this receptor alone: Roughly 5 TRBV segments, including TRBV5-6, TRBV5-1 and TRBV20-1, were significantly more frequent in patients than controls.

Sequencing was carried out using blood. The receptor set was obtained from a girl aged 2-9 years with multiple sclerosis.

The V gene is TRBV7-9, the J gene TRBJ2-1, with 8 bases aligning to TRBD2. Germline V gives CDR1 SEHNR, CDR2 FQNEAQ (reference sequence). The V segment lost 8 bases and the J segment 3 bases; nucleotides outside the gene matches: 6. The CDR3 has 14 residues. CDR3 sequence reads: CASQTSGNYNEQFF. In DNA form, the CDR3 reads TGTGCCAGCCAAACTAGCGGCAACTACAATGAGCAGTTCTTC.

This clonotype was recorded only once. The rearrangement joins TRBV14 to TRBJ2-1; D uncertain. The CDR3 covers 15 residues. Per germline, CDR1 SGHDN and CDR2 FVKESK. V gave up 1 base and J gave up 5 bases, with 12 bases separating them. This CDR3 is CASSQGLLPHNEQFF. The CDR3 region has the DNA TGTGCCAGCAGCCAAGGACTCCTCCCCCACAATGAGCAGTTCTTC.

The chain is built from TRBV5-1 and TRBJ2-5, with D hard to call. There are 14 residues in the CDR3. Trimming took off 4 bases at V and 0 bases at J, with 10 bases between the two ends. CDR1 and CDR2 from the germline V gene are SGHRS and YFSETQ. CDR3 residues: CASSPRWNQETQYF. The CDR3 nucleotides are TGCGCCAGCAGCCCCCGGTGGAACCAAGAGACCCAGTACTTC. The variable domain in full, completed from reference TRBV5-1 and TRBJ2-5, reads KAGVTQTPRYLIKTRGQQVTLSCSPISGHRSVSWYQQTPGQGLQFLFEYFSETQRNKGNFPGRFSGRQFSNSRSEMNVSTLELGDSALYLCASSPRWNQETQYFGPGTRLLVL.

This chain links TRBV12-3 or TRBV12-4 with TRBJ1-2; no clear D gene. Trimming removed 8 bases at V and 4 bases at J, with 11 bases between. This CDR3 is 12 amino acids long. CDR3 sequence reads: CASLAWAYGYTF. The CDR3 bases are TGTGCCAGCCTCGCATGGGCCTATGGCTACACCTTC.

This clonotype turned up a few times. The chain joins TRBV12-3 or TRBV12-4 to TRBJ1-1; 7 bases fit TRBD1. The CDR3 totals 15 residues. V was pared by 6 bases and J by 3 bases, with 10 bases of the junction left unmatched. CDR3 nucleotide sequence: TGTGCCAGCAGGGGACAGACAGGGCGGGACACTGAAGCTTTCTTT. Encoded protein: CASRGQTGRDTEAFF.

The chain carries TRBV7-2 and TRBJ2-1, with D uncertain. The CDR3 has 18 amino acids. CDR1 SGHTA and CDR2 FQGNSA come from the germline V gene. Trimming shortened V by 1 base and J by 0 bases, and 16 bases separated the two germline ends. The CDR3 region has the DNA TGTGCCAGCAGCTTAGAGACTTCCGAATTCAGCTCCTACAATGAGCAGTTCTTC. Encoded protein: CASSLETSEFSSYNEQFF.

Comment on this clonotype: The junction does not match germline at one end; this may be a read error. In nucleotides, the CDR3 is TGTGCCAGCAGTTCCCAGGGACTAGCCAAAAACACTCAGTACTTC. Translating it yields CASSSQGLAKNTQYF. The V gene is TRBV12-3 or TRBV12-4, the J gene TRBJ2-4, with TRBD2 matching 9 bases. The CDR3 has 15 amino acids.

This chain connects TRBV11-2 to TRBJ2-1; 14 bases agree with TRBD2. The CDR3 extends over 19 amino acids. CDR1 SGHAT and CDR2 FQNNGV come from the germline V gene. V lost 2 bases and J lost 5; bases outside the gene matches: 11. The DNA of the CDR3 is TGTGCCAGCAGCTTACTCGCAGGACTAGCGGGGGGAATCAACAATGAGCAGTTCTTC. Protein product: CASSLLAGLAGGINNEQFF. The full variable domain, rest sourced from reference TRBV11-2 and TRBJ2-1, is EAGVAQSPRYKIIEKRQSVAFWCNPISGHATLYWYQQILGQGPKLLIQFQNNGVVDDSQLPKDRFSAERLKGVDSTLKIQPAKLEDSAVYLCASSLLAGLAGGINNEQFFGPGTRLTVL.

This clonotype was counted only a few times. The chain's CDR3 is CASRLGGTDTQYF. Here the CDR3 DNA reads TGTGCCTCCCGGCTAGGGGGCACAGATACGCAGTATTTT. The V gene is TRBV7-9, the J gene TRBJ2-3; D perhaps matches TRBD1 (5 bases). The CDR3 consists of 13 residues. V was shortened by 11 bases and J by 1 base, with 13 bases between the two germline ends. Germline V gene lookup returns CDR1 SEHNR and CDR2 FQNEAQ (reference sequence). Filled out from reference TRBV7-9 and TRBJ2-3, the complete variable domain reads DTGVSQNPRHKITKRGQNVTFRCDPISEHNRLYWYRQTLGQGPEFLTYFQNEAQLEKSRLLSDRFSAERPKGSFSTLEIQRTEQGDSAMYLCASRLGGTDTQYFGPGTRLTVL.